The 13 T cell receptor beta chains below were found in one sample sequenced in a study of vaccination and CD4 T cells after COVID-19. Cultured CD4+ T-cell DNA underwent Oncomine TCR Beta short-read sequencing. Each CDR3 protein gets one entry after TCRdb re-called the PCR reads with MiXCR. The data contain around 26,000 distinct CDR3 sequences, less than 45% of them singletons. Described time point: late sampling 161 to 241 days after vaccination in a few convalescent patients. Noted treatment: roughly 10-day PBMC culture with coronavirus spike peptide pools or control peptides (ViraFEST assay). Which antigens these TCRs recognize remains unknown. The material sequenced was CD4+ T cells from blood, cultured in vitro, taken about 7 months after SARS-CoV-2 vaccination. The receptor set was obtained from a human donor who had recovered from COVID-19.

The rearrangement joins TRBV28 to TRBJ2-7; D possibly corresponds to TRBD2 (6 bases). The CDR3 is 13 residues long. V was trimmed by 8 bases and J by 2 bases, leaving 13 bases between them. CDR1 is MDHEN, CDR2 SYDVKM, per germline. This CDR3 reads CASRGGVPYEQYF. DNA of the CDR3: TGTGCCAGCCGGGGAGGCGTCCCCTACGAGCAGTACTTC.

This clonotype was counted a few times. The V gene is TRBV4-1, the J gene TRBJ2-5; D perhaps matches TRBD1 (6 bases). This CDR3 spans 15 amino acids. Trimming pared 0 bases from V and 4 bases from J, leaving 12 bases between. Germline V gene lookup returns CDR1 MGHRA and CDR2 YSYEKL. CDR3 in amino acids: CASSQDEGVAETQYF. CDR3 nucleotides: TGCGCCAGCAGCCAAGACGAGGGGGTTGCAGAGACCCAGTACTTC.

A few counts support this clonotype. This chain connects TRBV28 to TRBJ1-5; D uncertain. CDR3 length: 16 amino acids. Deletions cut 1 base from V and 2 bases from J, with 12 bases between. Germline V gene sequence: CDR1 MDHEN, CDR2 SYDVKM. This CDR3 reads CASSLLAGARNQPQHF. DNA for the CDR3: TGTGCCAGCAGTTTATTAGCCGGAGCCCGCAATCAGCCCCAGCATTTT.

The chain couples TRBV7-9 to TRBJ2-1; D could derive from TRBD1 or TRBD2 (5 bases each). Trimming left V 6 bases short and J 6 bases short, with 21 bases between. Germline CDR1 and CDR2: SEHNR and FQNEAQ (reference sequence). There are 16 residues in the CDR3. The CDR3 spells CASRTLRDLRLNEQFF. CDR3 DNA: TGTGCCAGCAGAACCCTCCGGGACCTAAGGCTCAATGAGCAGTTCTTC.

This clonotype was recorded a few times. The chain combines TRBV20-1 with TRBJ1-1; no definite D call. V gave up 5 bases and J gave up 4 bases, with 17 bases separating them. Germline values: CDR1 DFQATT, CDR2 SNEGSKA (reference sequence). The CDR3 length is 14 residues. CDR3 nucleotides: TGCAGTGCTGTTTACCCCCGAGGCTCCACTGAAGCTTTCTTT. It translates to CSAVYPRGSTEAFF.

This clonotype showed up just once. The chain joins TRBV6-1 to TRBJ2-1; a possible D gene is TRBD2 (5 bases). Trimming removed 5 bases at V and 0 bases at J, with 8 bases between. The CDR3 runs 14 residues. Looked up from germline, CDR1 is MNHNS and CDR2 is SASEGT. CDR3 sequence (DNA): TGTGCCAGCAGTCGGAGGAGCTCCTACAATGAGCAGTTCTTC. This gives the protein CASSRRSSYNEQFF.

This clonotype has more than one count but fewer than ten. V gene TRBV20-1 combines with J gene TRBJ2-1; 10 positions agree with TRBD2. This CDR3 spans 14 amino acids. V lost 6 bases to trimming and J lost 2 bases; unmatched junction nucleotides: 4. Per the germline V gene, CDR1 is DFQATT and CDR2 is SNEGSKA (reference sequence). The CDR3 loop is CSAYGTSAYNEQFF. CDR3 nucleotide sequence: TGCAGTGCGTACGGGACTAGCGCCTACAATGAGCAGTTCTTC.

CDR3: CASSPIPDTQYF. In DNA form, the CDR3 reads TGTGCCAGCAGCCCGATCCCAGATACGCAGTATTTT. The chain is built from TRBV7-6 and TRBJ2-3; D unclear. The ends were cut back, 5 bases at V and 4 bases at J, with 7 bases in the middle. The CDR3 spans 12 residues. The germline CDR1 and CDR2 sequences are SGHVS and FNYEAQ.

The gene calls are TRBV28 and TRBJ2-3; D is possibly TRBD2 (5 bases). This CDR3 spans 15 amino acids. CDR1 MDHEN and CDR2 SYDVKM come from the germline V gene. V gave up 4 bases and J gave up 4 bases, with 15 bases separating them. This CDR3 reads CASSYALERADTQYF. The CDR3 nucleotides are TGTGCCAGCAGTTACGCCCTAGAGAGGGCAGATACGCAGTATTTT.

The chain links TRBV10-3 to TRBJ1-6, with 10 bases that match TRBD1. Germline CDR1 and CDR2: ENHRY and SYGVKD. Trimming removed 10 bases from V and 10 bases from J; junction bases left unmatched: 7. The CDR3 runs 13 residues. The CDR3 here is CATSPGQGSPLHF. CDR3 nucleotides: TGTGCCACCTCCCCGGGACAGGGGTCACCCCTCCACTTT.

The genes are TRBV15 and TRBJ1-5; D possibly corresponds to TRBD1 (6 bases). V dropped 0 bases and J dropped 1 base, with 13 bases sitting between them. Germline-derived CDR1 and CDR2 are LNHNV and YYDKDF (reference sequence). This CDR3 is built from 17 residues. As DNA, the CDR3 is TGTGCCACCAGCAGAGATCGGGGGACAAGGAGCAATCAGCCCCAGCATTTT. Translated, it gives CATSRDRGTRSNQPQHF.

The chain joins TRBV20-1 to TRBJ2-2, with D perhaps matching TRBD1 (5 bases). The CDR3 consists of 16 residues. Trimming removed 0 bases from V and 7 bases from J, with 18 bases in between. Germline CDR1 is DFQATT and CDR2 is SNEGSKA (reference sequence). DNA for the CDR3: TGCAGTGCTAGAGATAGTGGGCAGGGCCACGTCGGGGAGCTGTTTTTT. The encoded protein is CSARDSGQGHVGELFF.

This clonotype is judged medium-sized. V gene TRBV7-2 combines with J gene TRBJ2-5, with D uncertain. V was trimmed by 3 bases and J by 3 bases, leaving 11 bases between them. The CDR3 covers 14 residues. Germline CDR1 SGHTA, CDR2 FQGNSA. As DNA, the CDR3 is TGTGCCAGCAGCTTCCTTACACTAAAAGAGACCCAGTACTTC. Protein sequence: CASSFLTLKETQYF.